This paragraph covers one T cell receptor (beta chain) sequence. No antigen is known for it. This record comes from a study of vaccination and CD4 T cells after COVID-19. The CDR3 spans 17 residues. The V end was cut by 2 bases, the J end by 2 bases, with 15 bases between. Per germline, CDR1 SGHNT and CDR2 YENEEA. The treatment is: approximately 10-day PBMC culture with coronavirus spike peptide pools or control peptides (ViraFEST assay). Sequencing of cultured CD4+ T cell DNA used the Oncomine TCR Beta short-read assay. Researchers extracted genomic DNA from CD4+ T cells that had been cultured. Via MiXCR, TCRdb re-called the PCR reads, giving one row per CDR3 protein. This table holds 10,000 to 15,000 distinct CDR3 sequences, roughly 52% found once.

The sequence was obtained from a human donor who had recovered from COVID-19. What was sequenced was CD4+ T cells from blood, cultured in vitro. This rearrangement joins TRBV11-3 to TRBJ1-4; TRBD1 might be the D (5 bases). The CDR3 DNA reads as TGTGCCAGCAGCTTATATAGAAGGGGAGGCACTAATGAAAAACTGTTTTTT. As protein: CASSLYRRGGTNEKLFF.